A selection of T cell receptor beta chains follows, all from one sample in a study of cytomegalovirus exposure and HLA in healthy donors. The table came from immunoSEQ multiplex PCR; TCRdb's copy has only in-frame clones and leaves some out. The table has 55,000 to 75,000 clones, 85% to 95% seen once; the top ten hold about 5.2%. Sequenced input: PBMCs. Receptor source: a man between 18 and 35 years old in good health and CMV-seropositive. CDR3s include the opening cysteine and the closing phenylalanine or tryptophan. D genes are given only for firm matches. Some rows mark clone size as missing; the rest say once, few, many or name a class of expanded clone.

j_call: TRBJ2-1
clone_size: .
v_call: TRBV28
d_call: TRBD2
cdr3_aa: CASSLLLTSGNEQFF
cdr3_nt: TGTGCCAGCAGTTTGCTATTGACTAGCGGGAATGAGCAGTTCTTC

j_call: TRBJ2-1
clone_size: .
v_call: TRBV5-1
d_call: .
cdr3_aa: CASSLAGGGTNHEQFF
cdr3_nt: TGCGCCAGCAGCTTGGCCGGGGGAGGGACAAACCATGAGCAGTTCTTC

j_call: TRBJ2-7
clone_size: .
v_call: TRBV15
d_call: TRBD2
cdr3_aa: CATSRAGRASGRAGDYEQYF
cdr3_nt: TGTGCCACCAGCAGAGCGGGTAGGGCTAGCGGGAGGGCTGGTGACTACGAGCAGTACTTC

j_call: TRBJ2-7
clone_size: .
v_call: TRBV6-5
d_call: .
cdr3_aa: CASSSVLGSSYEQYF
cdr3_nt: TGTGCCAGCAGTTCCGTCTTGGGGAGCTCCTACGAGCAGTACTTC

j_call: TRBJ1-2
clone_size: .
v_call: TRBV7-8
d_call: .
cdr3_aa: CASSLDIRGRGYTF
cdr3_nt: TGTGCCAGCAGCTTAGATATCAGGGGTCGGGGCTACACCTTC

j_call: TRBJ1-2
clone_size: .
v_call: TRBV7-9
d_call: .
cdr3_aa: CASSPTLVLWGGGYTF
cdr3_nt: TGTGCCAGCAGCCCCACCCTGGTCCTCTGGGGGGGTGGCTACACCTTC

j_call: TRBJ2-7
clone_size: .
v_call: TRBV15
d_call: TRBD1
cdr3_aa: CATSRDSGDRPGREQYF
cdr3_nt: TGTGCCACCAGCAGAGATAGTGGGGACAGGCCTGGGAGAGAGCAGTACTTC

j_call: TRBJ2-1
clone_size: .
v_call: TRBV11-1
d_call: .
cdr3_aa: CASSPARGRIYNEQFF
cdr3_nt: TGTGCCAGCAGCCCCGCGAGAGGGAGAATCTACAATGAGCAGTTCTTC

j_call: TRBJ2-3
clone_size: .
v_call: TRBV4-1
d_call: TRBD2
cdr3_aa: CASSPLAGAPDTQYF
cdr3_nt: TGCGCCAGCAGCCCCCTAGCGGGAGCCCCAGATACGCAGTATTTT

j_call: TRBJ2-3
clone_size: few
v_call: TRBV9
d_call: .
cdr3_aa: CASSVGDRITDTQYF
cdr3_nt: TGTGCCAGCAGCGTAGGAGACAGGATCACAGATACGCAGTATTTT

j_call: TRBJ2-5
clone_size: .
v_call: TRBV27
d_call: TRBD1
cdr3_aa: CASSATGVRETQYF
cdr3_nt: TGTGCCAGCAGTGCTACAGGGGTTCGGGAGACCCAGTACTTC

j_call: TRBJ2-7
clone_size: few
v_call: TRBV19
d_call: TRBD1
cdr3_aa: CASGTASYEQYF
cdr3_nt: TGTGCTTCCGGGACAGCATCCTACGAGCAGTACTTC

j_call: TRBJ1-5
clone_size: .
v_call: TRBV27
d_call: .
cdr3_aa: CASSSFGQPQHF
cdr3_nt: TGTGCCAGCAGTAGCTTCGGGCAGCCCCAGCATTTT

j_call: TRBJ1-3
clone_size: .
v_call: TRBV28
d_call: .
cdr3_aa: CASSFFLSSGNTIYF
cdr3_nt: TGTGCCAGCAGTTTCTTCCTCAGCTCTGGAAACACCATATATTTT

j_call: TRBJ2-1
clone_size: once
v_call: TRBV5-1
d_call: .
cdr3_aa: CASSELGRGGQFF
cdr3_nt: TGCGCCAGCAGCGAATTGGGGAGGGGGGGGCAGTTCTTC

j_call: TRBJ2-1
clone_size: .
v_call: TRBV6-1
d_call: TRBD2
cdr3_aa: CASSERALAGGRGSNEQFF
cdr3_nt: TGTGCCAGCAGTGAACGTGCGCTAGCGGGAGGCAGGGGCTCCAATGAGCAGTTCTTC

j_call: TRBJ2-1
clone_size: .
v_call: TRBV30
d_call: .
cdr3_aa: CAWSEPGTPSLKQFF
cdr3_nt: TGTGCCTGGAGTGAACCCGGGACTCCTTCTCTAAAGCAGTTCTTC

j_call: TRBJ2-1
clone_size: .
v_call: TRBV9
d_call: TRBD2
cdr3_aa: CASSVGVASGSHEQFF
cdr3_nt: TGTGCCAGCAGCGTGGGGGTGGCTAGCGGGAGTCATGAGCAGTTCTTC

j_call: TRBJ1-5
clone_size: .
v_call: TRBV28
d_call: .
cdr3_aa: CASTPAGDGNQPQHF
cdr3_nt: TGTGCCAGCACCCCCGCCGGGGATGGCAATCAGCCCCAGCATTTT

j_call: TRBJ2-4
clone_size: .
v_call: TRBV6-1
d_call: TRBD1
cdr3_aa: CASSERVDRGAKNIQYF
cdr3_nt: TGTGCCAGCAGTGAACGTGTGGACAGGGGAGCCAAAAACATTCAGTACTTC

j_call: TRBJ2-1
clone_size: .
v_call: TRBV6-4
d_call: TRBD2
cdr3_aa: CASLRLATYNEQFF
cdr3_nt: TGTGCCAGCTTACGACTAGCTACCTACAATGAGCAGTTCTTC

j_call: TRBJ2-6
clone_size: .
v_call: TRBV15
d_call: .
cdr3_aa: CATSRMNSVASGANVLTF
cdr3_nt: TGTGCCACCAGCAGGATGAACTCCGTCGCCTCTGGGGCCAACGTCCTGACTTTC

j_call: TRBJ2-1
clone_size: .
v_call: TRBV21-1
d_call: .
cdr3_aa: CASSLTSGRAGEQFF
cdr3_nt: TGTGCCAGCAGCCTGACTAGCGGGAGGGCCGGTGAGCAGTTCTTC

j_call: TRBJ2-5
clone_size: .
v_call: TRBV18
d_call: TRBD2
cdr3_aa: CASSPGLAQETQYF
cdr3_nt: TGTGCCAGCTCACCGGGACTAGCGCAAGAGACCCAGTACTTC

j_call: TRBJ1-1
clone_size: .
v_call: TRBV25-1
d_call: .
cdr3_aa: CASSEFGGTEAFF
cdr3_nt: TGTGCCAGCAGTGAATTTGGGGGGACTGAAGCTTTCTTT

j_call: TRBJ1-1
clone_size: .
v_call: TRBV9
d_call: .
cdr3_aa: CASSVAVQGTNTEAFF
cdr3_nt: TGTGCCAGCAGCGTAGCCGTGCAGGGGACGAACACTGAAGCTTTCTTT

j_call: TRBJ1-1
clone_size: .
v_call: TRBV19
d_call: TRBD1
cdr3_aa: CASSILPGQGKNTEAFF
cdr3_nt: TGTGCCAGTAGTATCCTTCCGGGACAGGGCAAGAACACTGAAGCTTTCTTT

j_call: TRBJ2-1
clone_size: .
v_call: TRBV11-2
d_call: TRBD2
cdr3_aa: CASSPSGSSYNEQFF
cdr3_nt: TGTGCCAGCAGCCCTAGCGGGAGCTCCTACAATGAGCAGTTCTTC

j_call: TRBJ2-7
clone_size: .
v_call: TRBV27
d_call: TRBD1
cdr3_aa: CASSLNYGTGFHEQYF
cdr3_nt: TGTGCCAGCAGTTTAAATTATGGGACAGGGTTCCACGAGCAGTACTTC

j_call: TRBJ2-1
clone_size: .
v_call: TRBV2
d_call: TRBD2
cdr3_aa: CAGTQLAGGPINEQFF
cdr3_nt: TGTGCCGGCACCCAACTAGCGGGAGGGCCCATAAATGAGCAGTTCTTC

j_call: TRBJ2-7
clone_size: .
v_call: TRBV11-2
d_call: TRBD1
cdr3_aa: CASSITGTGNYEQYF
cdr3_nt: TGTGCCAGCAGCATCACCGGGACAGGGAACTACGAGCAGTACTTC

j_call: TRBJ2-7
clone_size: .
v_call: TRBV4-1
d_call: TRBD1
cdr3_aa: CASSYKGTGGEQYF
cdr3_nt: TGCGCCAGCAGCTATAAAGGGACAGGGGGCGAGCAGTACTTC

j_call: TRBJ2-2
clone_size: .
v_call: TRBV2
d_call: TRBD1
cdr3_aa: CASTWDRGNTGELFF
cdr3_nt: TGTGCCAGCACATGGGACAGGGGGAACACCGGGGAGCTGTTTTTT

j_call: TRBJ1-3
clone_size: .
v_call: TRBV6-5
d_call: TRBD1
cdr3_aa: CASSYRDRDRNTIYF
cdr3_nt: TGTGCCAGCAGTTACCGGGACAGGGATAGAAACACCATATATTTT

j_call: TRBJ2-3
clone_size: .
v_call: TRBV5-4
d_call: TRBD2
cdr3_aa: CASSLVGLAGDTQYF
cdr3_nt: TGTGCCAGCAGCTTGGTGGGACTAGCGGGAGATACGCAGTATTTT

j_call: TRBJ2-7
clone_size: once
v_call: TRBV6-1
d_call: .
cdr3_aa: CASSEFSSYEQYF
cdr3_nt: TGTGCCAGCAGTGAGTTTAGCTCCTACGAGCAGTACTTC

j_call: TRBJ2-1
clone_size: .
v_call: TRBV27
d_call: .
cdr3_aa: CASSLFSSGPAYNEQFF
cdr3_nt: TGTGCCAGCAGTTTATTCTCGAGCGGGCCAGCCTACAATGAGCAGTTCTTC

j_call: TRBJ2-5
clone_size: .
v_call: TRBV28
d_call: TRBD2
cdr3_aa: CASSSRPGGQYF
cdr3_nt: TGTGCCAGCAGTTCGAGACCGGGGGGCCAGTACTTC

j_call: TRBJ2-3
clone_size: .
v_call: TRBV5-1
d_call: TRBD2
cdr3_aa: CASSLEGTSGRPTDTQYF
cdr3_nt: TGCGCCAGCAGCTTGGAGGGGACTAGCGGGAGACCCACAGATACGCAGTATTTT

j_call: TRBJ2-1
clone_size: .
v_call: TRBV6-4
d_call: TRBD2
cdr3_aa: CASSPGLESREQFF
cdr3_nt: TGTGCCAGCAGTCCGGGACTAGAATCTCGGGAGCAGTTCTTC

j_call: TRBJ2-1
clone_size: .
v_call: TRBV19
d_call: .
cdr3_aa: CASSITPRYNEQFF
cdr3_nt: TGTGCCAGTAGTATCACCCCTAGATACAATGAGCAGTTCTTC

j_call: TRBJ2-1
clone_size: .
v_call: TRBV10-3
d_call: TRBD2
cdr3_aa: CAISGEAGGRDDEQFF
cdr3_nt: TGTGCCATCAGTGGCGAAGCGGGAGGGAGGGACGATGAGCAGTTCTTC

j_call: TRBJ2-7
clone_size: .
v_call: TRBV19
d_call: .
cdr3_aa: CASSPRPHRAYEQYF
cdr3_nt: TGTGCCAGTAGTCCCCGACCCCACAGGGCTTACGAGCAGTACTTC

j_call: TRBJ1-1
clone_size: .
v_call: TRBV5-4
d_call: TRBD1
cdr3_aa: CASSLTGGSTEAFF
cdr3_nt: TGTGCCAGCAGCTTGACAGGGGGGAGCACTGAAGCTTTCTTT

j_call: TRBJ2-7
clone_size: .
v_call: TRBV5-1
d_call: TRBD1
cdr3_aa: CASSLGQGVSYEQYF
cdr3_nt: TGCGCCAGCAGCTTGGGACAGGGGGTTTCCTACGAGCAGTACTTC

j_call: TRBJ2-2
clone_size: once
v_call: TRBV5-1
d_call: TRBD1
cdr3_aa: CASAGTVNTGELFF
cdr3_nt: TGCGCCAGCGCCGGGACAGTAAACACCGGGGAGCTGTTTTTT

j_call: TRBJ2-5
clone_size: .
v_call: TRBV29-1
d_call: .
cdr3_aa: CSVITVYQETQYF
cdr3_nt: TGCAGCGTTATTACGGTGTACCAAGAGACCCAGTACTTC

j_call: TRBJ1-2
clone_size: .
v_call: TRBV14
d_call: .
cdr3_aa: CASSQDMQGGIYGYTF
cdr3_nt: TGTGCCAGCAGCCAAGATATGCAGGGAGGGATCTATGGCTACACCTTC

j_call: TRBJ1-1
clone_size: few
v_call: TRBV21-1
d_call: .
cdr3_aa: CASSKQGPEAFF
cdr3_nt: TGTGCCAGCAGCAAACAGGGGCCTGAAGCTTTCTTT

j_call: TRBJ2-6
clone_size: .
v_call: TRBV7-9
d_call: TRBD1
cdr3_aa: CASSLAGGSGANVLTF
cdr3_nt: TGTGCCAGCAGCTTGGCAGGGGGCTCTGGGGCCAACGTCCTGACTTTC

j_call: TRBJ2-5
clone_size: .
v_call: TRBV19
d_call: TRBD1
cdr3_aa: CASSITGGKETQYF
cdr3_nt: TGTGCCAGTAGTATCACAGGGGGCAAAGAGACCCAGTACTTC

j_call: TRBJ1-1
clone_size: .
v_call: TRBV30
d_call: TRBD1
cdr3_aa: CAWRGTGMVRNTEAFF
cdr3_nt: TGTGCCTGGAGGGGGACAGGGATGGTCCGCAACACTGAAGCTTTCTTT

j_call: TRBJ2-7
clone_size: .
v_call: TRBV7-9
d_call: TRBD2
cdr3_aa: CASSPGGGTNEQYF
cdr3_nt: TGTGCCAGCAGCCCCGGCGGGGGGACCAACGAGCAGTACTTC

j_call: TRBJ1-4
clone_size: .
v_call: TRBV5-6
d_call: TRBD1
cdr3_aa: CASGGVGQGDEKLFF
cdr3_nt: TGTGCCAGCGGAGGGGTTGGACAGGGTGATGAAAAACTGTTTTTT

j_call: TRBJ2-7
clone_size: .
v_call: TRBV5-4
d_call: TRBD2
cdr3_aa: CASSFLASGRAEQYF
cdr3_nt: TGTGCCAGCAGCTTTTTAGCCAGCGGGAGGGCCGAGCAGTACTTC

j_call: TRBJ2-1
clone_size: .
v_call: TRBV4-1
d_call: TRBD2
cdr3_aa: CASSPGVFFSGTVDEQFF
cdr3_nt: TGCGCCAGCAGCCCCGGGGTTTTCTTCAGCGGGACTGTGGATGAGCAGTTCTTC

j_call: TRBJ2-1
clone_size: once
v_call: TRBV5-8
d_call: TRBD2
cdr3_aa: CASSRPTSGVPRPYNEQFF
cdr3_nt: TGTGCCAGCAGCCGACCGACTAGCGGGGTCCCGAGGCCCTACAATGAGCAGTTCTTC

j_call: TRBJ2-7
clone_size: .
v_call: TRBV2
d_call: .
cdr3_aa: CASKAVEEQYF
cdr3_nt: TGTGCCAGCAAGGCGGTTGAGGAGCAGTACTTC